Below, one T cell receptor (beta chain) is given with its context. Its antigen is not known. Per the germline V gene, CDR1 is SNHLY and CDR2 is FYNNEI. The trim removed 7 bases at V and 5 bases at J, leaving 14 bases unmatched. The CDR3 covers 17 residues. In the PCR, 60 Vbeta and 13 Jbeta primers were used. Only in-frame clones appear in the TCRdb table, and some are missing; sequencing was by immunoSEQ multiplex PCR. This sample yields nearly 200,000 clones, of which about 79% are seen a single time; 0.098% belongs to the top ten. These data originate in a study of cytomegalovirus exposure and HLA in healthy donors. Findings and limits, study-wide: The study dropped some indistinguishable V segments, TRBV6-2 and TRBV6-3 among them. Presence/absence analyses assumed roughly uniform sequencing depth across donors, which may not hold.

Source material: PBMCs. The chain carries TRBV2 and TRBJ2-1; 10 bases map to TRBD2. This TCR was recovered from a boy aged 2 to 10 in good health and CMV-seronegative. The CDR3 DNA follows: TGTGCCAGCACCGGGGGAGAGCTAGCGGGGGCCGACAATGAGCAGTTCTTC. Translation gives CASTGGELAGADNEQFF.